The 20 T cell receptor beta chains below all came from one sample that was sequenced in a study of blood T cell repertoires in COVID-19. Sequencing was performed with immunoSEQ multiplex PCR; in TCRdb, only in-frame clones are kept and a portion is missing. Here the sample spans 55,000 to 65,000 clones, just under 85% being singletons. Sequencing input: peripheral blood. These receptors were collected from a man aged 60 to 69 with acute or convalescent COVID-19.

CDR3 nucleotides: TGCGCCAGCAGCGCGCGGGGGGAAGTACCCGGGGAGCTGTTTTTT. Protein sequence: CASSARGEVPGELFF. The chain combines TRBV5-1 with TRBJ2-2; 8 bases map to TRBD2. With V trimmed by 4 bases and J by 6 bases, 8 bases remained unmatched. Germline CDR1 reads SGHRS; CDR2 reads YFSETQ. This CDR3 comprises 15 residues.

The chain uses TRBV19 and TRBJ1-2, with no clear D. V was shortened by 6 bases and J by 6 bases, with 14 bases between the two germline ends. This CDR3 is built from 13 residues. CDR1 is LNHDA and CDR2 is SQIVND in the germline V gene (reference sequence). The CDR3: CASRKVREDGYTF. The CDR3 DNA reads as TGTGCCAGTAGGAAGGTTAGGGAGGATGGCTACACCTTC.

CDR3 sequence (DNA): TGTGCCAGTACGAGACAGTCTGGCCAGTATGGCTACACCTTC. Translated, it gives CASTRQSGQYGYTF. The V call is TRBV19, the J call TRBJ1-2; weak D call: TRBD1 (5 bases). CDR1 is LNHDA, CDR2 SQIVND, per germline (reference sequence). This CDR3 region has 14 residues. V gave up 7 bases and J gave up 5 bases, with 17 bases separating them.

The V gene is TRBV9, the J gene TRBJ1-2; 7 bases agree with TRBD1. The CDR3 sequence is 20 residues long. With V trimmed by 1 base and J by 3 bases, 21 bases remained unmatched. Germline V gives CDR1 SGDLS, CDR2 YYNGEE. The CDR3 spells CASSVTWKVGGSGRDYGYTF. The CDR3 DNA sequence: TGTGCCAGCAGCGTAACATGGAAAGTAGGGGGCTCTGGAAGGGACTATGGCTACACCTTC.

The chain employs TRBV5-6 and TRBJ1-1, with 8 bases identical to TRBD1. After removal of 2 bases from V and 4 bases from J, the junction contained 4 bases not matched to a gene. Germline assignment: CDR1 SGHDT and CDR2 YYEEEE. The CDR3 totals 14 residues. CDR3 in DNA: TGTGCCAGCAGCTTACGACAGGGGTCCACTGAAGCTTTCTTT. Its protein product is CASSLRQGSTEAFF.

The chain combines TRBV5-1 with TRBJ1-4, with D perhaps TRBD1 (5 bases). Germline CDR1 reads SGHRS; CDR2 reads YFSETQ. V lost 3 bases and J lost 5, with 11 bases in between. The CDR3 loop spans 14 amino acids. In DNA, the CDR3 is TGCGCCAGCAGCTCTTCCGGGGGAAATGAAAAACTGTTTTTT. Protein: CASSSSGGNEKLFF.

This clone appeared a single time. The rearrangement joins TRBV11-2 to TRBJ1-1; 8 bases are shared with TRBD1. Germline loops: CDR1 SGHAT, CDR2 FQNNGV. V lost 0 bases, J lost 7 bases, and 10 bases stayed unmatched. The CDR3 consists of 16 residues. The CDR3 DNA reads TGTGCCAGCAGCTTAGAAGGTCTGGACAGGGTGGGTGAAGCTTTCTTT. This sequence encodes CASSLEGLDRVGEAFF.

V is TRBV2 and J is TRBJ2-1; a weak D match, TRBD2 (6 bases). With 7 bases removed from V and 8 bases from J, the gap between germline ends came to 27 bases. This CDR3 comprises 17 residues. The germline V gene encodes CDR1 SNHLY and CDR2 FYNNEI. The CDR3 loop reads CASKPGGGTPGVDEQFF. Here the CDR3 DNA reads TGTGCCAGCAAGCCCGGTGGAGGGACCCCGGGAGTGGATGAGCAGTTCTTC.

The gene calls are TRBV18 and TRBJ1-1, with 8 bases identical to TRBD1. The CDR3 is made up of 13 amino acids. Germline V lookup: CDR1 KGHSH, CDR2 LQKENI. The V segment lost 8 bases and the J segment 3 bases; nucleotides outside the gene matches: 5. CDR3 nucleotides: TGTGCCAGCCGACAGGGGAAGGACACTGAAGCTTTCTTT. This codes for CASRQGKDTEAFF.

This chain links TRBV29-1 with TRBJ1-1; D gene ambiguous. Germline V gives CDR1 SQVTM, CDR2 ANQGSEA. This CDR3 spans 14 amino acids. Trimming took 0 bases from V and 3 from J, leaving 11 bases between them. In nucleotides, the CDR3 is TGCAGCGTTGAAGAGCCGACTGACTACACTGAAGCTTTCTTT. This sequence encodes CSVEEPTDYTEAFF.

The chain is built from TRBV18 and TRBJ2-4; 10 bases are a match to TRBD2. The CDR3 is 16 amino acids. Germline assignment: CDR1 KGHSH and CDR2 LQKENI. J was trimmed by 15 bases and V by 4 bases; bases with no gene match: 18. Here the CDR3 DNA reads TGTGCCAGCTCACTGGTTCTTTTAGCGGGGGGCCTTACCCCGTACTTC. This codes for CASSLVLLAGGLTPYF.

V and J are TRBV18 and TRBJ1-1, with D tentatively TRBD1 (6 bases). CDR3 length: 14 residues. Trimming removed 3 bases from V and 2 bases from J, with 10 bases in between. CDR1 is KGHSH and CDR2 is LQKENI in the germline V gene. Written as DNA, the CDR3 is TGTGCCAGCTCACCCGACAGGTTTAACACTGAAGCTTTCTTT. The encoded protein is CASSPDRFNTEAFF.

This clone was detected a few times. V gene TRBV6-5 combines with J gene TRBJ1-2; D is ambiguous. Per the germline V gene, CDR1 is MNHEY and CDR2 is SVGAGI. V dropped 6 bases and J dropped 6 bases, with 17 bases sitting between them. The CDR3 length is 14 residues. The CDR3 bases are TGTGCCAGCAGGACTTACGGCGTGTCTCATGGCTACACCTTC. Translated, it gives CASRTYGVSHGYTF.

DNA of the CDR3: TGTGCCAGCTCACCGGGACAGGACTATGGCTACACCTTC. It is translated as CASSPGQDYGYTF. This chain uses TRBV18 with TRBJ1-2; TRBD1 agrees at 8 bases. Unmatched junction bases numbered 0, after V lost 3 bases and J lost 3 bases. Looked up from germline, CDR1 is KGHSH and CDR2 is LQKENI. The CDR3 contains 13 residues.

The chain recombines TRBV7-3 with TRBJ1-1; D perhaps matches TRBD1 (6 bases). CDR1 is SGHTA, CDR2 FQGTGA, per germline. The CDR3 totals 13 residues. V was trimmed by 2 bases and J by 4 bases, leaving 8 bases between them. As DNA, the CDR3 is TGTGCCAGCAGCTTATCACAGGGCACTGAAGCTTTCTTT. It encodes CASSLSQGTEAFF.

The chain has TRBV7-3 and TRBJ2-6, with TRBD1 identical over 9 bases. CDR3 length equals 17 residues. Germline-derived CDR1 and CDR2 are SGHTA and FQGTGA. V gave up 5 bases and J gave up 3 bases; unmatched junction bases: 8. The CDR3 loop is CASSPQGAFGGANVLTF. CDR3 nucleotides: TGTGCCAGCAGCCCACAGGGGGCCTTTGGTGGGGCCAACGTCCTGACTTTC.

This sequence joins TRBV19 and TRBJ1-2; unclear D gene. The CDR3 contains 12 residues. Germline V lookup: CDR1 LNHDA, CDR2 SQIVND (reference sequence). The V end was cut by 5 bases, the J end by 5 bases, with 9 bases between. CDR3 in amino acids: CASSYERYGYTF. The DNA for the CDR3 is TGTGCCAGTAGTTACGAGCGTTATGGCTACACCTTC.

This clone was counted between two and nine times. Here the CDR3 DNA reads TGCGCCAGCAGCTTATACCGATTCAGCGGCTCTCATTCACCCCTCCACTTT. It codes for CASSLYRFSGSHSPLHF. The rearrangement links TRBV5-1 to TRBJ1-6; D ambiguous. From germline, CDR1 is SGHRS and CDR2 YFSETQ. Trimming removed 2 bases from V and 8 bases from J, with 20 bases in between. The CDR3 spans 17 residues. The full variable domain, with the rest looked up from reference TRBV5-1 and TRBJ1-6, is KAGVTQTPRYLIKTRGQQVTLSCSPISGHRSVSWYQQTPGQGLQFLFEYFSETQRNKGNFPGRFSGRQFSNSRSEMNVSTLELGDSALYLCASSLYRFSGSHSPLHFGNGTRLTVT.

In its sample, this clone was seen a few times. The CDR3 DNA follows: TGTGCCTCCCTGCGGGGGGCGGACACCGGGGAGCTGTTTTTT. The encoded protein is CASLRGADTGELFF. The J gene is TRBJ2-2, the V gene TRBV19, with TRBD2 identical over 8 bases. This CDR3 contains 14 residues. Unmatched junction bases numbered 8, after V lost 11 bases and J lost 3 bases. Germline V gene sequence: CDR1 LNHDA, CDR2 SQIVND (reference sequence).

The chain uses TRBV4-2 and TRBJ1-1; 7 bases align to TRBD1. The CDR3 is made up of 16 amino acids. Losses at the gene ends were 3 bases for V and 3 bases for J; bases not matched to a gene: 10. CDR1 is LGHNA, CDR2 YNFKEQ, per germline. The CDR3 spells CASSHVGGKRDTEAFF. The CDR3 coding sequence is TGTGCCAGCAGCCATGTAGGGGGCAAGAGAGACACTGAAGCTTTCTTT.